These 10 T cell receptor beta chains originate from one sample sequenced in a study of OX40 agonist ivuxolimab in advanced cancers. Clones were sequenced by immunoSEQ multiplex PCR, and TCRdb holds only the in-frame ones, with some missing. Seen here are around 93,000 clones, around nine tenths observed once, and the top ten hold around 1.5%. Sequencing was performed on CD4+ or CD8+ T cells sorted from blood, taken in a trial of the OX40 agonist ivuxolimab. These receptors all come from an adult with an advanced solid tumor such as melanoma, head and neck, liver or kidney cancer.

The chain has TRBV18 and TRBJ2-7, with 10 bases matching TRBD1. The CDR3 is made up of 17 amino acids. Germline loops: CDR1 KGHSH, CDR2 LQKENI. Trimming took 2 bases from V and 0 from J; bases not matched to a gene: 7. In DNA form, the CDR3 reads TGTGCCAGCTCACCAATTTCGGGACAGGGGTCCTCCTACGAGCAGTACTTC. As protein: CASSPISGQGSSYEQYF.

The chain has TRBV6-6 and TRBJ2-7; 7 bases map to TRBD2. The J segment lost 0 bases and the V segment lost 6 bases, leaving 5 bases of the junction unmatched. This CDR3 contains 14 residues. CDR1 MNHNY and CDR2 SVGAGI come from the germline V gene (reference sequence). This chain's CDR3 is CASSSASGSYEQYF. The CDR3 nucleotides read TGTGCCAGCAGCTCCGCTAGCGGCTCCTACGAGCAGTACTTC.

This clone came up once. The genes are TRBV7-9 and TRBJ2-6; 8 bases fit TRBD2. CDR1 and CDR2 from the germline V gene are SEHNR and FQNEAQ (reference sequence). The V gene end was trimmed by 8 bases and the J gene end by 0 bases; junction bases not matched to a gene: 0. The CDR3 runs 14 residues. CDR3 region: CASAGGSGANVLTF. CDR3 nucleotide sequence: TGTGCCAGCGCGGGGGGCTCTGGGGCCAACGTCCTGACTTTC.

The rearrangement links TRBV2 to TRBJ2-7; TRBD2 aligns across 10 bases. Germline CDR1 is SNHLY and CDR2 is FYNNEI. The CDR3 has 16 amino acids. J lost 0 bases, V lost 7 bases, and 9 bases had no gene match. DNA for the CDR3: TGTGCCAGCAATCCGGGACTAGCGAGAAGCTCCTACGAGCAGTACTTC. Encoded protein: CASNPGLARSSYEQYF.

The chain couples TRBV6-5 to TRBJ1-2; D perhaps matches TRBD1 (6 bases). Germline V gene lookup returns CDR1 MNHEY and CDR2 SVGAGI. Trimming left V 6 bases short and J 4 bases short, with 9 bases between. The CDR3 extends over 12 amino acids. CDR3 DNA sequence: TGTGCCAGCAGCAACAGGGTCTATGGCTACACCTTC. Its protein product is CASSNRVYGYTF.

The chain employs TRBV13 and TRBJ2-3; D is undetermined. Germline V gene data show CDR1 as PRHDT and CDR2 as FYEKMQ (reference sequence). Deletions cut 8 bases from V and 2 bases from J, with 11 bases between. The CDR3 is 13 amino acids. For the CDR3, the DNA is TGTGCCAGCTCAGCTTCCTACACAGATACGCAGTATTTT. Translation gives CASSASYTDTQYF.

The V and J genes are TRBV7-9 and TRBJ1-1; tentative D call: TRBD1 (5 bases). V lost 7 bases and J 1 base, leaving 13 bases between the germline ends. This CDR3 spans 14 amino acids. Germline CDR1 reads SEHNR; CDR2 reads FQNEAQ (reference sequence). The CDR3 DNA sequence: TGTGCCAGCATCCTCGGGGCAGCGAACACTGAAGCTTTCTTT. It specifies CASILGAANTEAFF.

The CDR3 nucleotides read TGTGCCACCAGTGGCAGGGTAGGTACTGAAGCTTTCTTT. As protein: CATSGRVGTEAFF. The rearrangement joins TRBV15 to TRBJ1-1; TRBD1 might be the D (5 bases). V was clipped by 6 bases and J by 5 bases, with 13 bases between them. The CDR3 covers 13 residues. Germline-derived CDR1 and CDR2 are LNHNV and YYDKDF (reference sequence).

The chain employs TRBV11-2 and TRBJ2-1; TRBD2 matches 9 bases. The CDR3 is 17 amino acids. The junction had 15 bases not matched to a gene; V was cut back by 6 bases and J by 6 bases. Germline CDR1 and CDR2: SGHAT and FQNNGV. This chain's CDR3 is CASSSQVLAGGGNEQFF. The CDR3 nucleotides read TGTGCCAGCAGTTCCCAGGTCCTGGCGGGAGGGGGCAATGAGCAGTTCTTC.

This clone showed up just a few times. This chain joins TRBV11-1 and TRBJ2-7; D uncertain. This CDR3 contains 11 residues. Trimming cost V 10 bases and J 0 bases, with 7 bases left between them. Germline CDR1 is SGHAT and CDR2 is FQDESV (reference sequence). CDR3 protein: CATQGSYEQYF. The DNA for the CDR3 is TGTGCCACCCAAGGCTCCTACGAGCAGTACTTC.